The sequence of this T cell receptor (beta chain) was determined in a study of OX40 agonist ivuxolimab in advanced cancers. Study-level information: Participants, 75% to 90% male, averaged about 59 years of age, ranging from about 23 to 90.

Germline CDR1 reads SGHTA; CDR2 reads FQGTGA. This CDR3 comprises 14 residues. Trimming left V 3 bases short and J 3 bases short, with 8 bases between. Only in-frame clones appear in the TCRdb table, and some are missing; sequencing was by immunoSEQ multiplex PCR. The profile covers about 64,000 clones, with 84% appearing a single time and about 2.3% taken by the ten largest. Notes on this clone: Its antigen is not known.

Findings and caveats of the study: Fewer expanded clones were found on average in CD4+ than in CD8+ T cells. The antigens recognized by the expanded peripheral T cells, that is their antigen specificity, were not determined. People who partly responded at 0.1-3.0 mg/kg had some of the least clonal expansion seen.

The chain combines TRBV7-3 with TRBJ2-2; D ambiguous. The receptor was derived from an adult with an advanced solid tumor such as melanoma, head and neck, liver or kidney cancer. This material consisted of CD4+ or CD8+ T cells sorted from blood, taken in a trial of the OX40 agonist ivuxolimab. For the CDR3, the DNA is TGTGCCAGCAGCTTGACCTCCGACACCGGGGAGCTGTTTTTT. This encodes CASSLTSDTGELFF.